The clone carrying this T cell receptor beta chain was seen just once. V was clipped by 5 bases and J by 0 bases, with 17 bases between them. The CDR3 is 16 amino acids. CDR1 is MNHEY, CDR2 SMNVEV, per germline (reference sequence). These data belong to a study of blood T cell repertoires in COVID-19. Study information: Sample material is recorded as cDNA or gDNA derived from T cells, B-cell-depleted T cells, or PBMCs.

TCRdb keeps only in-frame clones here, not all; method: immunoSEQ multiplex PCR. Of 150,000 or so clones in the sample, roughly 83% were seen once. This chain joins TRBV27 and TRBJ2-7; D call uncertain. The TCR was taken from an older man who had been exposed to COVID-19. The sample consisted of PBMCs or T cells enriched from blood (not recorded which). The CDR3, as DNA: TGTGCCAGCAGTACAACGACAAGTATGAGCTCCTACGAGCAGTACTTC. As protein: CASSTTTSMSSYEQYF.